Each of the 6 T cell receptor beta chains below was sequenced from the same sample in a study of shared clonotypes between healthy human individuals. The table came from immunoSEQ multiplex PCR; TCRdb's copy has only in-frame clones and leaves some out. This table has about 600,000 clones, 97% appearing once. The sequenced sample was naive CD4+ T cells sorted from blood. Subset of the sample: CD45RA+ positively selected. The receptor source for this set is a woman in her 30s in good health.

CDR3 loop: CASSESGTSGYEQYF. The CDR3 coding sequence is TGTGCCAGCAGTGAGTCCGGGACTAGCGGCTACGAGCAGTACTTC. The chain has TRBV2 and TRBJ2-7, with TRBD2 identical over 11 bases. Looked up from germline, CDR1 is SNHLY and CDR2 is FYNNEI. This CDR3 is built from 15 residues. V dropped 3 bases and J dropped 3; count of bases not matched to a gene: 4.

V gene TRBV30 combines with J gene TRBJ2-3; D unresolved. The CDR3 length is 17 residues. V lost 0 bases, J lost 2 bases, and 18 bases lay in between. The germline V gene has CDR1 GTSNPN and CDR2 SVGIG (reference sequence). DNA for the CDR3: TGTGCCTGGAGTGTTCAAGTCGACATCCATTACACAGATACGCAGTATTTT. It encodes CAWSVQVDIHYTDTQYF.

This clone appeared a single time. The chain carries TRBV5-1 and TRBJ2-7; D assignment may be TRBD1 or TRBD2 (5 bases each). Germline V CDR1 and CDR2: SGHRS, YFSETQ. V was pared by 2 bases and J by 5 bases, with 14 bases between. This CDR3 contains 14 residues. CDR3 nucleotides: TGCGCCAGCAGCTTCGACCCGGGGCCGGACGAGCAGTACTTC. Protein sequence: CASSFDPGPDEQYF.

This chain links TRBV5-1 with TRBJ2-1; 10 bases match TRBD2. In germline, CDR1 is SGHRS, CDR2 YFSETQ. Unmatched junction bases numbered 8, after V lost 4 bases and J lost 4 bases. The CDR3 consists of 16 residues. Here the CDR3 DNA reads TGCGCCAGCAGCCCCCCCGGACTAGCGGCATACAATGAGCAGTTCTTC. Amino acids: CASSPPGLAAYNEQFF.

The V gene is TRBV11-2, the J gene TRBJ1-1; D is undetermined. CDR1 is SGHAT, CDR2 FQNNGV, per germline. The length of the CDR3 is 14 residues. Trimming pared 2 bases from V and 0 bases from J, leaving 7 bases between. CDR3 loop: CASSLKNMNTEAFF. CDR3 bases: TGTGCCAGCAGCTTAAAGAACATGAACACTGAAGCTTTCTTT.

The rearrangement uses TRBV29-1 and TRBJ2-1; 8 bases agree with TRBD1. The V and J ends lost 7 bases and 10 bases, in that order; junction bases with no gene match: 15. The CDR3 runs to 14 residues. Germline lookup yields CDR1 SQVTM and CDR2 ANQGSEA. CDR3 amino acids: CSASGTGDWGEQFF. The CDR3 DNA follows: TGCAGCGCAAGTGGGACAGGAGACTGGGGGGAGCAGTTCTTC.